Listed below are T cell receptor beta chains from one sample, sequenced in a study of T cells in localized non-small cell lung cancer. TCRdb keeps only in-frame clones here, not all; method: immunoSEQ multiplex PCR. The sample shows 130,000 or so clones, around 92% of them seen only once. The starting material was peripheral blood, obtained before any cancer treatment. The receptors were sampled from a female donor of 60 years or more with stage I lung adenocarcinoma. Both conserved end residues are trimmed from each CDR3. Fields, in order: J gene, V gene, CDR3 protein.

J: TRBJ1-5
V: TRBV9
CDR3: ASSAGLRNQPQH

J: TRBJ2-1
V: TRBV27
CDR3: ASSLSTVFNEQF

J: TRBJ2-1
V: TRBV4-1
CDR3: ASSHQRAPAEQF

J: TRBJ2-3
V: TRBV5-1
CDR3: ASSFSGSTDTQY

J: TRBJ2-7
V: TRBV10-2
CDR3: ASKGGQGSSYEQY

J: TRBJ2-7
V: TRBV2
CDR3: AGRQGSYEQY

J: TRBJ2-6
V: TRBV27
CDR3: ASSSTYSGSLRGANVLT

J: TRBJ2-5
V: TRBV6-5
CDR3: ASSTGTGGPETQY

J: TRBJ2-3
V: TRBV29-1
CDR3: SVGGLAGDLNTQY

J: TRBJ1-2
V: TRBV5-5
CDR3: ASATDTIEGGYT

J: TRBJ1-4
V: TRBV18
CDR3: ASSRDLQGSSSNEKLF

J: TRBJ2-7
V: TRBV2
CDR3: ASKTRDLAY

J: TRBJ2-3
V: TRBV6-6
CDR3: ASSYMGSDTQY

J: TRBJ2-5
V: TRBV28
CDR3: ASRGAGGVEETQY

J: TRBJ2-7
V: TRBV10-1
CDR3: ASTGTGIHEQY

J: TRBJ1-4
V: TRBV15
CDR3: ATRAVGGSATNEKLF

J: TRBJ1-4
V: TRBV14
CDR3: ASSQDPRTTGVNEKLF

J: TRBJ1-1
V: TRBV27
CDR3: ASRYVPGTPSEAF

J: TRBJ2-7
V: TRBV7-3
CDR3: ASSPVGGGHEQY

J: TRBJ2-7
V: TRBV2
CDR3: ASSKDTSGTSRSYEQY